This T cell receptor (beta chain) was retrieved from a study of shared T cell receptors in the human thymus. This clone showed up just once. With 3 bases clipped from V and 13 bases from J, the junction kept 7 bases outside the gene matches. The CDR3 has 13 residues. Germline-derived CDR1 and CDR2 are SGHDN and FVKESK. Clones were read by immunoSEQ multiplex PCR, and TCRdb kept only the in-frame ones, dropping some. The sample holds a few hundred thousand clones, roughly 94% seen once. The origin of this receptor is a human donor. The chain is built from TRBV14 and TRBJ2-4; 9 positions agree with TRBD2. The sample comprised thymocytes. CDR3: CASSQALAGLQYF. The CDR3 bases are TGTGCCAGCAGCCAGGCACTAGCGGGTCTACAGTACTTC.